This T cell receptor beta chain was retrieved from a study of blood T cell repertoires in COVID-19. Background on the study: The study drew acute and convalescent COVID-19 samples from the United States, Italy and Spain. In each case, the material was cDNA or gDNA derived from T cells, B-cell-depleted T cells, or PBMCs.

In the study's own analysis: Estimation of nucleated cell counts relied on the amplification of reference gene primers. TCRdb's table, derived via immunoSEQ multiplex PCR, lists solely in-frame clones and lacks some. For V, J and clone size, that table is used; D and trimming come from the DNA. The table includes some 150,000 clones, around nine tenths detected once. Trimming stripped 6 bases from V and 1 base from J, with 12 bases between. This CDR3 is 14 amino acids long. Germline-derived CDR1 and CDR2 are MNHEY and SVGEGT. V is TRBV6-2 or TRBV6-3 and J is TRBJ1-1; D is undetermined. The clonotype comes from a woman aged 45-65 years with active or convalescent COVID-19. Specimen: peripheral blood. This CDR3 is CASSPGGGNTEAFF. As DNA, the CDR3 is TGTGCCAGCAGCCCAGGAGGAGGGAACACTGAAGCTTTCTTT.